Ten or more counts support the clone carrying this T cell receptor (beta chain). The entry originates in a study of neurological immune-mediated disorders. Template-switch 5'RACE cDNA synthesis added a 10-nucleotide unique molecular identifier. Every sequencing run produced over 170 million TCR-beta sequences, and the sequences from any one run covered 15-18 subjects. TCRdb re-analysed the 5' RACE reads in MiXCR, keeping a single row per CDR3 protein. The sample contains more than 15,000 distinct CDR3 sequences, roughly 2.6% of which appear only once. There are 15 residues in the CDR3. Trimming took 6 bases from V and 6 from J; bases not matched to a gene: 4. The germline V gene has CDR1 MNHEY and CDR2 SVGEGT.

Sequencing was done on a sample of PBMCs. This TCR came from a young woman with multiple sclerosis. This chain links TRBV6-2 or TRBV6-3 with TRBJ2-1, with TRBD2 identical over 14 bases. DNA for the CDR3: TGTGCCAGCAGCAGACTAGCGGGAGGGCCCAATGAGCAGTTCTTC. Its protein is CASSRLAGGPNEQFF.